Below are 5 T cell receptor beta chains sequenced from a single sample in a study of cytomegalovirus exposure and HLA in healthy donors. Researchers ran the PCR with 60 Vbeta and 13 Jbeta primers. Here immunoSEQ multiplex PCR was the method, and the copy in TCRdb shows in-frame clones only, minus some. Of some 100,000 clones in the sample, 75% to 85% were seen once. The sequenced sample was PBMCs. Receptors originate from a woman aged 18-29 years in good health and CMV-seronegative.

This clone occurred once. The chain uses TRBV7-2 and TRBJ1-2, with D possibly matching TRBD1 (6 bases). The CDR3 loop spans 12 amino acids. CDR1 is SGHTA and CDR2 is FQGNSA in the germline V gene. DNA of the CDR3: TGTGCTACGCAGGGGTCTAACTATGGCTACACCTTC. The encoded protein is CATQGSNYGYTF.

V is TRBV28 and J is TRBJ2-1; maybe TRBD1 (7 bases). There are 17 residues in the CDR3. Trimming took off 7 bases at V and 0 bases at J, with 19 bases between the two ends. Germline CDR1 reads MDHEN; CDR2 reads SYDVKM. CDR3 DNA sequence: TGTGCCAGCAAGGCCGTAGCGGAGGGGGCCTCCTACAATGAGCAGTTCTTC. It codes for CASKAVAEGASYNEQFF.

About this clone itself: Its ends do not fully match the called genes, so a read error is possible. The chain combines TRBV5-6 with TRBJ2-5, with 12 bases lining up with TRBD2. The CDR3 consists of 14 residues. Germline V gene data show CDR1 as SGHDT and CDR2 as YYEEEE. The CDR3 DNA sequence: TGTGCCAGCACCTTGCCGGGACTAGCGGGGACCCAGTACTTC. Translated: CASTLPGLAGTQYF.

This clone was seen more than once but under ten times. V usage is TRBV2 and J usage is TRBJ2-7; TRBD1 aligns across 9 bases. Germline CDR1 is SNHLY and CDR2 is FYNNEI. J lost 3 bases, V lost 6 bases, and 6 bases had no gene match. This CDR3 spans 14 amino acids. As DNA, the CDR3 is TGTGCCAGCAGAGTTCCGGGACAGGGCTACGAGCAGTACTTC. Its translation: CASRVPGQGYEQYF.

To note about this clone: One end of the junction does not line up with germline, which may come from a read error. The V and J genes are TRBV28 and TRBJ1-6; D ambiguous. Per germline, CDR1 MDHEN and CDR2 SYDVKM. The length of the CDR3 is 12 residues. The CDR3 bases are TGTGCCAGCAGTTCTCTAGACGGCATGAAGGACTTT. It encodes CASSSLDGMKDF. The full variable domain, rest sourced from reference TRBV28 and TRBJ1-6, is DVKVTQSSRYLVKRTGEKVFLECVQDMDHENMFWYRQDPGLGLRLIYFSYDVKMKEKGDIPEGYSVSREKKERFSLILESASTNQTSMYLCASSSLDGMKDFGNGTRLTVT.